This TCR beta chain is drawn from a study of CD8+ T cells in alopecia areata. General study findings and limits: Mouse data revealed clearer TCR sharing than patient data did, a gap possibly tied to HLA.

V dropped 1 base and J dropped 1 base, with 4 bases sitting between them. CDR3 size: 13 residues. Germline lookup yields CDR1 GTSNPN and CDR2 SVGIG (reference sequence). Comment on this clone: Its antigen remains unknown.

Extraction of RNA preceded its reverse transcription into cDNA, which served as the sequencing template. Clones were sequenced by immunoSEQ multiplex PCR, and TCRdb holds only the in-frame ones, with some missing. The sample records roughly 150,000 clones, 45% to 65% being singletons. Documented treatment: oral pan-JAK inhibitor, 5-10 mg twice daily. The origin of this receptor is a human donor with alopecia areata. Sequencing was performed on CD8+ T cells sorted from blood, taken at week 4, from a patient treated with tofacitinib. This chain joins TRBV30 and TRBJ2-2; D is uncertain. As DNA, the CDR3 is TGTGCCTGGAGTGGACAGAACACCGGGGAGCTGTTTTTT. As protein: CAWSGQNTGELFF.